The 30 T cell receptor beta chains below all came from one sample that was sequenced in a study of identical twins. MiXCR, run by TCRdb on the 5' RACE reads, gives a single entry per CDR3 protein. Among more than 1.5 million distinct CDR3 sequences listed, less than 35% were seen once. Input material: cord blood. The origin of the receptors is a newborn girl in good health.

Written as DNA, the CDR3 is TGTGCCAGCATGACAGGGGGGAATACCTACAATGAGCAGTTCTTC. Amino acids: CASMTGGNTYNEQFF. The chain has TRBV2 and TRBJ2-1, with 9 nucleotides matching TRBD1. Germline V lookup: CDR1 SNHLY, CDR2 FYNNEI. V shed 7 bases, J shed 2 bases, and the junction held 6 bases outside the gene matches. The CDR3 runs to 15 residues.

This chain joins TRBV20-1 and TRBJ2-3, with 8 nucleotides matching TRBD2. Germline lookup yields CDR1 DFQATT and CDR2 SNEGSKA (reference sequence). Losses at the gene ends were 6 bases for V and 4 bases for J; bases not matched to a gene: 15. The CDR3 contains 16 residues. Here the CDR3 DNA reads TGCAGTGCACCTCGGCGGGGGGCGCTTATGGCAGATACGCAGTATTTT. This codes for CSAPRRGALMADTQYF.

This rearrangement joins TRBV14 to TRBJ1-2; the D gene is possibly TRBD1 (5 bases). Germline loops: CDR1 SGHDN, CDR2 FVKESK. The germline V and J ends were trimmed by 2 bases and 9 bases, with 10 bases remaining between them. CDR3 length: 12 residues. CDR3 residues: CASSQSTASYTF. The CDR3 nucleotides read TGTGCCAGCAGCCAATCGACAGCTAGCTACACCTTC.

The V gene is TRBV9, the J gene TRBJ2-5, with TRBD2 matching over 9 bases. V was clipped by 5 bases and J by 11 bases; unmatched bases: 16. There are 15 residues in the CDR3. Germline V gene lookup returns CDR1 SGDLS and CDR2 YYNGEE. The CDR3 sequence: CASRGGLASGNEQYF. The CDR3 DNA sequence: TGTGCCAGCAGGGGCGGACTAGCGTCTGGCAATGAGCAGTACTTC. Based on the CDR3 plus reference TRBV9 and TRBJ2-5, the full variable domain is DSGVTQTPKHLITATGQRVTLRCSPRSGDLSVYWYQQSLDQGLQFLIQYYNGEERAKGNILERFSAQQFPDLHSELNLSSLELGDSALYFCASRGGLASGNEQYFGPGTRLLVL.

The gene calls are TRBV21-1 and TRBJ1-2; TRBD1, the D gene given by the table, was not confirmed from the DNA. TRBV21-1 constitutes a pseudogene. The CDR3 consists of 19 residues. CDR3 protein: CASPPRFRDSPALNYGYTF. The CDR3 nucleotides read TGTGCCAGCCCTCCAAGATTCCGGGACAGCCCCGCTCTTAACTATGGCTACACCTTC.

This clonotype was found a few times. The chain is built from TRBV28 and TRBJ1-2; 8 bases line up with TRBD1. V shed 2 bases and J 4 bases; nucleotides not matched to a gene: 12. CDR1 and CDR2 from the germline V gene are MDHEN and SYDVKM. The CDR3 loop spans 17 amino acids. CDR3 sequence: CASSLIWTGKPLYGYTF. DNA for the CDR3: TGTGCCAGCAGTTTAATCTGGACAGGGAAGCCCCTCTATGGCTACACCTTC.

This chain links TRBV6-6 with TRBJ2-3; D gene uncertain. The V gene's germline CDR1 is MNHNY and CDR2 SVGAGI (reference sequence). The germline V and J ends were trimmed by 7 bases and 0 bases, with 11 bases remaining between them. This CDR3 contains 14 residues. In DNA form, the CDR3 reads TGTGCCAGCACCATAGGTACTAGCACAGATACGCAGTATTTT. Translated: CASTIGTSTDTQYF.

This clonotype has more than one count but fewer than ten. The rearrangement uses TRBV18 and TRBJ2-3; D uncertain. Per germline, CDR1 KGHSH and CDR2 LQKENI. Trimming removed 3 bases at V and 2 bases at J, with 9 bases between. The CDR3 sequence is 14 residues long. The CDR3 DNA is TGTGCCAGCTCACCGATATCCGCCACAGATACGCAGTATTTT. This translates into CASSPISATDTQYF.

The chain couples TRBV4-1 to TRBJ2-7, with unresolved D. Trimming shortened V by 2 bases and J by 3 bases, and 8 bases separated the two germline ends. The CDR3 extends over 13 amino acids. Germline V lookup: CDR1 MGHRA, CDR2 YSYEKL. The CDR3 reads CASSQLVYYEQYF. CDR3 in DNA: TGCGCCAGCAGCCAACTAGTTTACTACGAGCAGTACTTC.

CDR3 protein: CSARRSQALSNQPQHF. The CDR3 DNA reads TGCAGTGCTAGGAGGTCGCAGGCACTGAGCAATCAGCCCCAGCATTTT. The chain couples TRBV20-1 to TRBJ1-5, with D hard to call. The CDR3 totals 16 residues. Trimming removed 3 bases at V and 1 base at J, with 16 bases between. Germline loops: CDR1 DFQATT, CDR2 SNEGSKA (reference sequence).

The chain uses TRBV2 and TRBJ1-2; 7 bases are a match to TRBD1. There are 14 residues in the CDR3. The germline V gene encodes CDR1 SNHLY and CDR2 FYNNEI. Trimming cost V 4 bases and J 8 bases; bases outside gene matches: 10. The CDR3 sequence: CASSVTGVGGGYTF. As DNA, the CDR3 is TGTGCCAGCAGTGTTACAGGGGTTGGTGGGGGCTACACCTTC. Based on the CDR3 plus reference TRBV2 and TRBJ1-2, the full variable domain is EPEVTQTPSHQVTQMGQEVILRCVPISNHLYFYWYRQILGQKVEFLVSFYNNEISEKSEIFDDQFSVERPDGSNFTLKIRSTKLEDSAMYFCASSVTGVGGGYTFGSGTRLTVV.

The chain carries TRBV6-1 and TRBJ1-2; no firm D call. The CDR3 is made up of 14 amino acids. Trimming stripped 2 bases from V and 8 bases from J, with 15 bases between. In germline, CDR1 is MNHNS, CDR2 SASEGT. The CDR3 reads CASSEFGNARGYTF. The CDR3 coding sequence is TGTGCCAGCAGTGAATTCGGCAACGCCCGGGGCTACACCTTC.

This clonotype was counted only a few times. The chain links TRBV5-1 to TRBJ1-2; 7 bases line up with TRBD1. The germline V gene has CDR1 SGHRS and CDR2 YFSETQ. V lost 8 bases to trimming and J lost 4 bases; unmatched junction nucleotides: 5. The CDR3 contains 12 residues. The CDR3: CARCGQVYGYTF. The DNA of the CDR3 is TGCGCCAGGTGCGGACAGGTCTATGGCTACACCTTC.

In its sample, this clonotype was seen a few times. CDR3 amino acids: CAISEGGRADTQYF. For the CDR3, the DNA is TGTGCCATCAGTGAGGGGGGCAGGGCAGATACGCAGTATTTT. The rearrangement links TRBV10-3 to TRBJ2-3; the D gene is possibly TRBD1 (6 bases). Germline V gene data show CDR1 as ENHRY and CDR2 as SYGVKD. The CDR3 has 14 residues. V was cut by 2 bases and J by 4 bases, with 10 bases left in between.

Note on this clonotype: With a much larger clone just one base away, this may be a read error. CDR3 nucleotides: TGTGCCAGCAGTAGGACTAGCGGGAGGCATGAGCAGTTCTTC. Its translation is CASSRTSGRHEQFF. This rearrangement joins TRBV6-1 to TRBJ2-1; 14 bases match TRBD2. The CDR3 sequence is 14 residues long. With V trimmed by 5 bases and J by 8 bases, 2 bases remained unmatched. The germline gives CDR1 MNHNS, CDR2 SASEGT.

Concerning this clonotype itself: The junction does not match germline at one end; this may be a read error. The V call is TRBV29-1, the J call TRBJ2-1, with 7 bases aligning to TRBD1. The germline V gene has CDR1 SQVTM and CDR2 ANQGSEA. The CDR3 length is 13 residues. This chain's CDR3 is CSGEGGDYNEQFF. CDR3 DNA sequence: TGCAGCGGTGAAGGGGGCGACTACAATGAGCAGTTCTTC.

This rearrangement joins TRBV27 to TRBJ1-4; D remains ambiguous. V shed 6 bases and J shed 2 bases, with 13 bases lying between them. From germline, CDR1 is MNHEY and CDR2 SMNVEV (reference sequence). There are 15 residues in the CDR3. The CDR3 DNA sequence: TGTGCCAGCAGGGCCCGAACAGCGACTAATGAAAAACTGTTTTTT. This sequence encodes CASRARTATNEKLFF.

This clonotype was recorded a few times. The chain joins TRBV27 to TRBJ2-6, with D possibly called TRBD1 or TRBD2 (5 bases each). V lost 8 bases, J lost 1 base, and 18 bases lay in between. Per germline, CDR1 MNHEY and CDR2 SMNVEV (reference sequence). CDR3 length equals 17 residues. CDR3 sequence reads: CASGFGTIVSGANVLTF. The CDR3 region has the DNA TGTGCCAGCGGCTTCGGGACCATCGTGTCTGGGGCCAACGTCCTGACTTTC.

The chain uses TRBV7-9 and TRBJ1-2; D not certain. The length of the CDR3 is 14 residues. The germline CDR1 and CDR2 sequences are SEHNR and FQNEAQ (reference sequence). V gave up 1 base and J gave up 7 bases, with 13 bases separating them. This CDR3 reads CASSLGVGYFGYTF. Written as DNA, the CDR3 is TGTGCCAGCAGCTTAGGTGTAGGGTATTTTGGCTACACCTTC.

The V gene is TRBV20-1, the J gene TRBJ2-5, with 7 bases identical to TRBD2. The closer fit of TRBJ2-1 to the DNA end suggests the J call may be wrong. This CDR3 has 15 amino acids. From germline, CDR1 is DFQATT and CDR2 SNEGSKA (reference sequence). The CDR3 region is CSASGRGRLQETQFF. Written as DNA, the CDR3 is TGCAGTGCTAGTGGGAGGGGTCGCCTCCAAGAGACCCAGTTCTTC.

The CDR3 region is CASSLGHGRETQYF. The CDR3 bases are TGTGCCAGCAGTTTAGGGCACGGGAGGGAGACCCAGTACTTC. The gene calls are TRBV12-3 or TRBV12-4 and TRBJ2-5; 7 nucleotides line up with TRBD2. V gave up 1 base and J gave up 5 bases; unmatched junction bases: 4. CDR3 length: 14 amino acids.

CDR3: CASSEPGGDNEQFF. CDR3 bases: TGTGCCAGCAGTGAGCCAGGGGGTGACAATGAGCAGTTCTTC. This chain uses TRBV25-1 with TRBJ2-1, with 7 bases that match TRBD1. After removal of 3 bases from V and 5 bases from J, the junction contained 4 bases not matched to a gene. Germline-derived CDR1 and CDR2 are MGHDK and SYGVNS. The CDR3 totals 14 residues.

As to this clonotype: Its ends do not fully match the called genes, so a read error is possible. CDR3 DNA sequence: TGTGTCAGCTCACCAGTCGCAGCCTACGAGCAGTACTTC. Protein: CVSSPVAAYEQYF. The V call is TRBV18, the J call TRBJ2-5; no firm D call. The J call is uncertain, as TRBJ2-7 better fits the DNA end. Germline V lookup: CDR1 KGHSH, CDR2 LQKENI. This CDR3 contains 13 residues.

Worth noting for this clonotype: The conserved final phenylalanine or tryptophan is absent from the CDR3, which likely points to a read error. The DNA for the CDR3 is TGTGCCAGCAGTGAAGCGAGGCAACAGATAAACTATGGCTACACCTCC. Protein sequence: CASSEARQQINYGYTS. The rearrangement joins TRBV2 to TRBJ1-2; D not resolved. CDR1 is SNHLY, CDR2 FYNNEI, per germline. Trimming pared 0 bases from V and 2 bases from J, leaving 13 bases between. This CDR3 comprises 16 residues.

This clonotype was observed a handful of times. This chain links TRBV2 with TRBJ1-1; 8 nucleotides match TRBD1. There are 15 residues in the CDR3. The trim removed 3 bases at V and 0 bases at J, leaving 3 bases unmatched. CDR1 is SNHLY and CDR2 is FYNNEI in the germline V gene. This chain's CDR3 is CASSETRGLNTEAFF. The CDR3 coding sequence is TGTGCCAGCAGTGAGACCAGGGGGCTGAACACTGAAGCTTTCTTT.

This chain uses TRBV5-1 with TRBJ2-5, with D perhaps TRBD1 (5 bases). There are 13 residues in the CDR3. Germline V gene sequence: CDR1 SGHRS, CDR2 YFSETQ. V gave up 4 bases and J gave up 2 bases, with 9 bases separating them. This chain's CDR3 is CASSAGYQETQYF. CDR3 coding DNA: TGCGCCAGCAGCGCAGGGTATCAAGAGACCCAGTACTTC.

The chain combines TRBV20-1 with TRBJ1-2; unclear D gene. Per the germline V gene, CDR1 is DFQATT and CDR2 is SNEGSKA (reference sequence). The V gene lost 3 bases and the J gene lost 4 bases, with 15 bases spanning the gap. The CDR3 sequence is 14 residues long. CDR3 loop: CSARDGLTSYGYTF. The DNA for the CDR3 is TGCAGTGCTAGGGACGGACTGACTAGCTATGGCTACACCTTC.

The chain recombines TRBV29-1 with TRBJ2-5; tentative D call: TRBD2 (6 bases). The J call is uncertain, as TRBJ2-7 better fits the DNA end. CDR1 and CDR2 from the germline V gene are SQVTM and ANQGSEA. The CDR3 extends over 13 amino acids. CDR3 in amino acids: CSVRRWRVYEQYF. DNA of the CDR3: TGCAGCGTCCGCCGTTGGAGGGTCTACGAGCAGTACTTC.

This clonotype turned up a few times. The gene calls are TRBV28 and TRBJ1-2; D is unresolved. There are 12 residues in the CDR3. Per germline, CDR1 MDHEN and CDR2 SYDVKM. V dropped 3 bases and J dropped 8 bases, with 10 bases sitting between them. The CDR3 here is CASSFWVTGYTF. The CDR3 DNA follows: TGTGCCAGCAGTTTTTGGGTGACCGGCTACACCTTC.

At least ten counts were recorded for this clonotype. The chain has TRBV4-2 and TRBJ2-1; 8 nucleotides agree with TRBD2. V was clipped by 4 bases and J by 6 bases; unmatched bases: 5. This CDR3 comprises 14 residues. Germline CDR1 and CDR2: LGHNA and YNFKEQ. The CDR3 nucleotides read TGTGCCAGCAGCCTAGGGACTAGAGTCAATGAGCAGTTCTTC. Its translation: CASSLGTRVNEQFF.